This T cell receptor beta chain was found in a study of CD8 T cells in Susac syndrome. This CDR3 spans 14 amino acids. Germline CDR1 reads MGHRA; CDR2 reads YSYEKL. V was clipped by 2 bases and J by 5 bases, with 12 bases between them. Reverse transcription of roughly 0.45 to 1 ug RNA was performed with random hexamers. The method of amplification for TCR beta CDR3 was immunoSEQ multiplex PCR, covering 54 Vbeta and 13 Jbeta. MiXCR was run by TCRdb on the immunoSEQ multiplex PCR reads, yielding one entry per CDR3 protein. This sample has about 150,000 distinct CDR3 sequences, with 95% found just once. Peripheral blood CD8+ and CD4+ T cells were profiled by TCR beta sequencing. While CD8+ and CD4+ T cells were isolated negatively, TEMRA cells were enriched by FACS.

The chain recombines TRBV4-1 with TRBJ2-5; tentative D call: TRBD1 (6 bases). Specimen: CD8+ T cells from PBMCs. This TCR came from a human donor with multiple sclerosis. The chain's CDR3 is CASSQYDRRETQYF. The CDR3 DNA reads TGCGCCAGCAGCCAATACGACAGGAGGGAGACCCAGTACTTC.